This T cell receptor beta chain originates from a study of blood T cell repertoires in COVID-19. Profiling relied on immunoSEQ multiplex PCR, and the TCRdb table lists in-frame clones only, not all of them. The data show some 78,000 clones, 84% seen once. Germline CDR1 is DFQATT and CDR2 is SNEGSKA (reference sequence). This CDR3 has 14 amino acids. V was clipped by 3 bases and J by 3 bases, with 15 bases between them. The V and J genes are TRBV20-1 and TRBJ2-7; D possibly corresponds to TRBD2 (5 bases). The source of this sequence is a man aged 50 to 59 with acute or convalescent COVID-19. Sequencing was carried out using peripheral blood. The CDR3 region is CSASSRGLHYEQYF. CDR3 DNA sequence: TGCAGTGCTAGTAGTCGGGGTTTGCACTACGAGCAGTACTTC.